The rows below give T cell receptor beta chains drawn from one sample of a study of cytomegalovirus exposure and HLA in healthy donors. Assay used: immunoSEQ multiplex PCR; TCRdb lists only in-frame clones, some missing. The sample carries 110,000 to 150,000 clones, 70% to 80% recorded once. Material for sequencing was PBMCs. The receptors shown here come from a woman aged 55-75 years in good health and CMV-seropositive. Both conserved end residues are trimmed from each CDR3. A D gene is named only where the DNA matches it firmly. The size of a clone is reported for some rows only, either as once, few or many, or as a class for expanded clones.

size | J | D | V | CDR3
few | TRBJ1-2 | - | TRBV6-4 | ASIRGKAGGNYGYT
few | TRBJ2-1 | TRBD2 | TRBV25-1 | ASSVLAGGSYNEQF
- | TRBJ2-3 | - | TRBV7-9 | ASSPTEISTDTQY
- | TRBJ2-1 | - | TRBV27 | ASSLGGSSYNEQF
- | TRBJ2-3 | TRBD1 | TRBV2 | ASSEAGGQGGGSTDTQY
- | TRBJ2-1 | - | TRBV4-1 | ASSLGLAREKF
- | TRBJ2-7 | - | TRBV5-6 | ASRRGFLGDYEQY
- | TRBJ1-1 | - | TRBV9 | ASSVSGANTEAF
- | TRBJ1-5 | - | TRBV15 | ATSRDPGRRDQPQH
few | TRBJ2-7 | - | TRBV5-1 | ASSFTVSYEQY
- | TRBJ1-2 | TRBD1 | TRBV6-5 | ASRRQGANYGYT
- | TRBJ2-1 | - | TRBV29-1 | TYSISVDEQF
- | TRBJ2-7 | - | TRBV9 | ASSVGPLDEQY
- | TRBJ1-1 | - | TRBV27 | ASSPRDWTFEAF
- | TRBJ1-1 | - | TRBV5-1 | ASSLVLGGNTEAF